The rows below give T cell receptor beta chains drawn from one sample of a study of graft-versus-host responses after intestinal transplantation. The repertoire was sequenced with immunoSEQ multiplex PCR; TCRdb's copy has only in-frame clones and lacks some. The sample includes about 21,000 clones, about 57% of them seen just once. The sample was alloreactive CD4+ T cells from a mixed lymphocyte reaction culture, taken before intestinal transplant. All receptors come from a human patient who received an intestinal transplant. CDR3s include the opening cysteine and the closing phenylalanine or tryptophan. Fields, in order: CDR3 DNA, CDR3 protein, D gene, J gene, clone size, V gene. A D gene is named only where the DNA matches it firmly. Clone size is given for some rows only: seen once, a few or many times, or a class if the clone is expanded.

cdr3_nt: TGTGCCAGCAGCTTGTCCCCAACACGAAACACCATATATTTT
cdr3_aa: CASSLSPTRNTIYF
d_call: .
j_call: TRBJ1-3
clone_size: .
v_call: TRBV7-9

cdr3_nt: TGCGCCAGCAGCCCCCTGACAGCGAACACCGGGGAGCTGTTTTTT
cdr3_aa: CASSPLTANTGELFF
d_call: .
j_call: TRBJ2-2
clone_size: few
v_call: TRBV5-1

cdr3_nt: TGTGCCAGCAGTTTAATTTACAGGGGCCGAAATGAGCAGTTCTTC
cdr3_aa: CASSLIYRGRNEQFF
d_call: TRBD1
j_call: TRBJ2-1
clone_size: .
v_call: TRBV28

cdr3_nt: TGTGCCAGCAGTTATATTCGACTAGCGGGGGCCCAGGAGACCCAGTACTTC
cdr3_aa: CASSYIRLAGAQETQYF
d_call: TRBD2
j_call: TRBJ2-5
clone_size: .
v_call: TRBV5-5

cdr3_nt: TGTGCCAGCAGTCCATCCCCCGGGACAGGGGACACTGAAGCTTTCTTT
cdr3_aa: CASSPSPGTGDTEAFF
d_call: TRBD1
j_call: TRBJ1-1
clone_size: .
v_call: TRBV28

cdr3_nt: TGTGCCAGCAGCCTCACAGGGTATGGCTACACCTTC
cdr3_aa: CASSLTGYGYTF
d_call: .
j_call: TRBJ1-2
clone_size: .
v_call: TRBV13

cdr3_nt: TGTGCCAGCAGGGTCGAACAGGGGACGAACTATGGCTACACCTTC
cdr3_aa: CASRVEQGTNYGYTF
d_call: TRBD1
j_call: TRBJ1-2
clone_size: once
v_call: TRBV5-5

cdr3_nt: TGTGCCAGCAGTTACCTCCAGACCGACAGGGAAGTAAGGGGGCAGTTCTTC
cdr3_aa: CASSYLQTDREVRGQFF
d_call: TRBD1
j_call: TRBJ2-1
clone_size: .
v_call: TRBV27

cdr3_nt: TGTGCCAGCACAGCTAGCGGGAGGGCCTACGAGCAGTACTTC
cdr3_aa: CASTASGRAYEQYF
d_call: TRBD2
j_call: TRBJ2-7
clone_size: once
v_call: TRBV11-3

cdr3_nt: TGCGCCAGCAGCTTGGGGACTAGCGGGAGCAGGACCGGGGAGCTGTTTTTT
cdr3_aa: CASSLGTSGSRTGELFF
d_call: TRBD2
j_call: TRBJ2-2
clone_size: .
v_call: TRBV5-1

cdr3_nt: TGTGCCAGTAGTAGACTAGCGGGGGTCAATGAGCAGTTCTTC
cdr3_aa: CASSRLAGVNEQFF
d_call: TRBD2
j_call: TRBJ2-1
clone_size: .
v_call: TRBV19

cdr3_nt: TGTGCCAGTAGCCTGACAGGGACAGTCCCTGAAGCTTTCTTT
cdr3_aa: CASSLTGTVPEAFF
d_call: TRBD1
j_call: TRBJ1-1
clone_size: .
v_call: TRBV19

cdr3_nt: TGTGCCAGCAGTTTACAGGGGGCGAGGGCTTTCTTT
cdr3_aa: CASSLQGARAFF
d_call: TRBD1
j_call: TRBJ1-1
clone_size: .
v_call: TRBV28

cdr3_nt: TGTGCCAGCAGTGAACAGTTATTAGGCGGCGGGGAGCTGTTTTTT
cdr3_aa: CASSEQLLGGGELFF
d_call: .
j_call: TRBJ2-2
clone_size: .
v_call: TRBV6-1

cdr3_nt: TGCGCCAGCAGCTTGGGAGGACTAGCGGGATGGGGGGATGAGCAGTTCTTC
cdr3_aa: CASSLGGLAGWGDEQFF
d_call: TRBD2
j_call: TRBJ2-1
clone_size: once
v_call: TRBV5-1

cdr3_nt: TGTGCCAGTACCCCCCAAATCGGGGGGTTCACAGATACGCAGTATTTT
cdr3_aa: CASTPQIGGFTDTQYF
d_call: TRBD2
j_call: TRBJ2-3
clone_size: .
v_call: TRBV19

cdr3_nt: TGTGCCAGCAGCTTAGAACGGGGGATAACTGAAGCTTTCTTT
cdr3_aa: CASSLERGITEAFF
d_call: .
j_call: TRBJ1-1
clone_size: few
v_call: TRBV7-9

cdr3_nt: TGTGCCAGTAGTACGGGACAGACTATAAGGAATCAGCCCCAGCATTTT
cdr3_aa: CASSTGQTIRNQPQHF
d_call: TRBD1
j_call: TRBJ1-5
clone_size: .
v_call: TRBV19

cdr3_nt: TGCGCCAGCAGCTCCGGACTAGCGGAGAGCACAGATACGCAGTATTTT
cdr3_aa: CASSSGLAESTDTQYF
d_call: TRBD2
j_call: TRBJ2-3
clone_size: once
v_call: TRBV5-1

cdr3_nt: TGTGCCAGCAGCTTAGCAGGGGGCGCTCGGGGCTACACCTTC
cdr3_aa: CASSLAGGARGYTF
d_call: TRBD1
j_call: TRBJ1-2
clone_size: .
v_call: TRBV7-2

cdr3_nt: TGTGCCAGTAGTATAGTGGGGCGGAACTATGGCTACACCTTC
cdr3_aa: CASSIVGRNYGYTF
d_call: .
j_call: TRBJ1-2
clone_size: .
v_call: TRBV19

cdr3_nt: TGTGCCAGCAGCGTAGACGTAAGGGGCCCGAGCACTGAAGCTTTCTTT
cdr3_aa: CASSVDVRGPSTEAFF
d_call: .
j_call: TRBJ1-1
clone_size: .
v_call: TRBV9

cdr3_nt: TGTGCCAGCAGCTCCGGGACTAGCGGGAACTGGGGGGAGCAGTACTTC
cdr3_aa: CASSSGTSGNWGEQYF
d_call: TRBD2
j_call: TRBJ2-7
clone_size: .
v_call: TRBV7-2

cdr3_nt: TGTGCCAGCAGTTCCCTGGGGGGACCGACTGAAGCTTTCTTT
cdr3_aa: CASSSLGGPTEAFF
d_call: .
j_call: TRBJ1-1
clone_size: .
v_call: TRBV6-6

cdr3_nt: TGCGCCAGCAGCCAAGCCTCAACAGGGCCGACTAATGAAAAACTGTTTTTT
cdr3_aa: CASSQASTGPTNEKLFF
d_call: .
j_call: TRBJ1-4
clone_size: .
v_call: TRBV4-3

cdr3_nt: TGTGCCAGCAGCTTGGGACAGGGGTATGCAGATACGCAGTATTTT
cdr3_aa: CASSLGQGYADTQYF
d_call: TRBD1
j_call: TRBJ2-3
clone_size: .
v_call: TRBV11-3

cdr3_nt: TGCGCCAGCAGCCTAAAGACTAGCGGAGGCACCGGGGAGCTGTTTTTT
cdr3_aa: CASSLKTSGGTGELFF
d_call: TRBD2
j_call: TRBJ2-2
clone_size: .
v_call: TRBV5-1

cdr3_nt: TGTGCCAGCAGCGTAGGGAGCTCCTACGAGCAGTACTTC
cdr3_aa: CASSVGSSYEQYF
d_call: .
j_call: TRBJ2-7
clone_size: .
v_call: TRBV9

cdr3_nt: TGTGCCAGCAGCTTAGAGACTAGCGGGCCCTACTACAATGAGCAGTTCTTC
cdr3_aa: CASSLETSGPYYNEQFF
d_call: TRBD2
j_call: TRBJ2-1
clone_size: few
v_call: TRBV7-8

cdr3_nt: TGTGCCATCAGTGAGGGACTAGCGGGGGGACTCACCGGGGAGCTGTTTTTT
cdr3_aa: CAISEGLAGGLTGELFF
d_call: TRBD2
j_call: TRBJ2-2
clone_size: few
v_call: TRBV10-3